This T cell receptor (beta chain) was identified during a study of shared clonotypes between healthy human individuals. Notes on the study in general: Clonotypes shared by all four sorted-subset donors had higher generation probabilities than non-shared clonotypes.

On this clone itself: Its antigen is unknown.

With 0 bases removed from V and 3 bases from J, the gap between germline ends came to 10 bases. This CDR3 is 15 amino acids long. In germline, CDR1 is SGHDT, CDR2 YYEEEE. Naive CD8 isolation took CD45RO-negative cells positively selected for CCR7 and excluded terminally differentiated effector memory CD45RA+ cells. Repertoires were generated with immunoSEQ multiplex PCR, while TCRdb's copy carries only in-frame clones and drops some. Of hundreds of thousands of clones detected, around 95% appear once; the ten largest clones hold over 0.095%. The sample comprised naive CD8+ T cells sorted from blood. The source is a woman in her thirties in good health. The chain is built from TRBV5-6 and TRBJ2-1; no clear D. The CDR3 nucleotides are TGTGCCAGCAGCTTGGATTATGGGATCTACAATGAGCAGTTCTTC. It encodes CASSLDYGIYNEQFF.